This T cell receptor (beta chain) was identified in a study of blood T cell repertoires in COVID-19 (dated by TCRdb to 2018 to 2020). With respect to the entire study: Samples from collaborators originated in the United States, Italy and Spain and spanned both the acute and convalescent phases of COVID-19. The material from the prospective study consisted of cDNA or gDNA derived from T cells, B-cell-depleted T cells, or PBMCs. Subjects who had been exposed to COVID-19, were actively infected with it, or had recovered from it provided the deeply sampled blood TCRbeta repertoires that made up the dataset. A freely available public database, intended as a resource for researchers studying the immune response to SARS-CoV-2, is where the repertoires were released. Samples came from the ongoing ImmuneRACE study (first 160 participants) plus 1,254 subjects from 6 global collaborators. Nearly every sample came with metadata listing a de-identified subject ID, COVID-19 status, age in years and sex. Where available, HLA class I and class II types were obtained from metadata supplied by the sample provider rather than from assay-based typing. On the study overall, not on this receptor specifically: The amount of clinical and demographic metadata varied by source and participant and was provided uncurated.

TCRbeta CDR3 regions were amplified from genomic DNA by means of the immunoSEQ Assay, a bias-controlled multiplex PCR. The study's own analysis went as follows. Within the assay, amplification of reference gene primers was used to estimate how many nucleated cells each sample contained. Sequence reads were collapsed and filtered to measure the absolute abundance of every unique TCRbeta CDR3 rearrangement. Productive Simpson clonality was computed per sample as the square root of Simpson's diversity index over productive rearrangements. TCRdb mirrors the immuneACCESS table, restricted to in-frame sequences. Some clones are absent from its copies; in checked studies, under half trace to an unresolved V gene, and the reason for the others is unknown. Clone size and V and J calls were adopted from that table, with D and trimming inferred from the DNA. The sample table shows some 80,000 clones, and approximately 80% are seen once. The ten largest clones capture about 5.8% of the sample.

According to the germline V gene (reference sequence), CDR1 reads MNHNY and CDR2 reads SVGAGI. V sheds 6 bases and J sheds 6 bases, leaving 17 bases between their ends. Counted from cysteine to phenylalanine, this CDR3 has 14 amino acids. The only DNA kept is the CDR3, 42 bases in frame from the first base. Whole blood was collected in K2EDTA tubes by collaborating institutions according to the institutions' own protocols. Collaborator samples were shipped for TCRbeta analysis as frozen whole blood, isolated PBMCs, or DNA extracted from either sample type. As to this clone: The specificity of this receptor is unknown. Base qualities are not recorded, but no much larger clone differs from it by a single base.

The sequencing sample was made of peripheral blood. The chain was built from TRBV6-6 and TRBJ1-1; the D region possibly corresponds to TRBD1 (5 bases align). The TCR was taken from a man aged 60 to 69 with active or convalescent COVID-19. The DNA sequence is given as TGTGCCAGCAGCCCTCCCGGGGGGTTGCCTGAAGCTTTCTTT. It translates as CASSPPGGLPEAFF.